A single sample is the source of the 21 T cell receptor beta chains below, sequenced in a study of T-cell memory formation after mild COVID-19. TCRdb analysed the 5' RACE reads with MiXCR anew, one entry per CDR3 protein. The sample records a few hundred thousand distinct CDR3 sequences, roughly 21% being singletons. The sample comprised PBMCs or a T cell subset sorted from them (not recorded which). All receptors come from a man aged 18 to 29 who had mild COVID-19 (a few samples of this study predate the infection). Cell type and time point are not known.

In this sample, this clonotype turned up a few times. The rearrangement joins TRBV20-1 to TRBJ2-7, with D tentatively TRBD2 (6 bases). Per the germline V gene, CDR1 is DFQATT and CDR2 is SNEGSKA (reference sequence). The CDR3 is 14 residues long. Written as DNA, the CDR3 is TGCAGTGCCAGAGAGGACGGGAGCTCCTACGAGCAGTACGTC. Its translation: CSAREDGSSYEQYV.

The CDR3 sequence: CASSLGLAESNEQFF. The CDR3 nucleotides are TGCGCCAGCAGCTTGGGACTAGCCGAATCCAATGAGCAGTTCTTC. The chain joins TRBV5-1 to TRBJ2-1; 7 nucleotides align to TRBD2. V lost 0 bases and J lost 6; bases outside the gene matches: 6. CDR3 size: 15 residues. Germline V gene data show CDR1 as SGHRS and CDR2 as YFSETQ.

V is TRBV5-1 and J is TRBJ2-5; perhaps TRBD1 as D (5 bases). The length of the CDR3 is 14 residues. Germline-derived CDR1 and CDR2 are SGHRS and YFSETQ. V gave up 0 bases and J gave up 5 bases, with 11 bases separating them. The CDR3: CASSLAGFSETQYF. In DNA, the CDR3 is TGCGCCAGCAGCTTGGCAGGGTTCTCCGAGACCCAGTACTTC.

The chain employs TRBV4-2 and TRBJ1-5; D remains ambiguous. Trimming left V 0 bases short and J 0 bases short, with 9 bases between. This CDR3 has 16 residues. The germline CDR1 and CDR2 sequences are LGHNA and YNFKEQ. The CDR3 DNA reads TGTGCCAGCAGCCAAGAAGTCACCTATAGCAATCAGCCCCAGCATTTT. It translates to CASSQEVTYSNQPQHF.

There are a few counts of this clonotype. CDR3 DNA sequence: TGTGCCAGCAGCCCCGAACACCCAGGCTACACCTTC. Translating it yields CASSPEHPGYTF. The rearrangement uses TRBV7-9 and TRBJ1-2; D is undetermined. Germline CDR1 reads SEHNR; CDR2 reads FQNEAQ (reference sequence). The CDR3 consists of 12 residues. Trimming stripped 5 bases from V and 8 bases from J, with 12 bases between.

This clonotype was picked up a small number of times. The V and J genes are TRBV4-1 and TRBJ1-1, with D possibly matching TRBD1 (6 bases). Germline V lookup: CDR1 MGHRA, CDR2 YSYEKL. CDR3 size: 16 residues. The V end lost 3 bases, the J end lost 3 bases, and 17 bases lay between the germline ends. The CDR3 coding sequence is TGCGCCAGCAGCCACCTAAACAGGGACCTGGACACTGAAGCTTTCTTT. Its protein is CASSHLNRDLDTEAFF.

This clonotype came up once. The rearrangement uses TRBV7-2 and TRBJ1-6, with 7 bases identical to TRBD1. Germline V CDR1 and CDR2: SGHTA, FQGNSA. The CDR3 contains 14 residues. After removal of 3 bases from V and 7 bases from J, the junction contained 3 bases not matched to a gene. CDR3 in DNA: TGTGCCAGCAGCTTCTGGACAGGCAATTCACCCCTCCACTTT. Its protein is CASSFWTGNSPLHF.

This clonotype has just a few counts. The gene calls are TRBV6-1 and TRBJ1-5; D perhaps matches TRBD1 (5 bases). V was trimmed by 2 bases and J by 1 base, leaving 9 bases between them. The CDR3 is made up of 15 amino acids. Germline CDR1 and CDR2: MNHNS and SASEGT. This CDR3 is CASSEHGTSNQPQHF. CDR3 DNA sequence: TGTGCCAGCAGTGAACACGGGACGAGCAATCAGCCCCAGCATTTT.

This clonotype was counted only a few times. The V call is TRBV5-6, the J call TRBJ1-2; D gene unclear. Germline CDR1 SGHDT, CDR2 YYEEEE. V gave up 2 bases and J gave up 8 bases, with 13 bases separating them. The CDR3 spans 13 residues. The CDR3 DNA reads as TGTGCCAGCAGCTTTGAAGGTCTGGGCGGCTACACCTTC. Encoded protein: CASSFEGLGGYTF.

This clonotype was seen only a few times. In nucleotides, the CDR3 is TGTGCCAGCAGCCCGTTTATGGGTGGCACTGAAGCTTTCTTT. Translating it yields CASSPFMGGTEAFF. This chain links TRBV7-2 with TRBJ1-1; D unresolved. V was cut by 5 bases and J by 4 bases, with 14 bases left in between. The CDR3 runs 14 residues. Per the germline V gene, CDR1 is SGHTA and CDR2 is FQGNSA.

The chain employs TRBV20-1 and TRBJ1-5; no definite D call. This CDR3 comprises 10 residues. V was cut by 5 bases and J by 6 bases, with 5 bases left in between. Germline-derived CDR1 and CDR2 are DFQATT and SNEGSKA (reference sequence). CDR3 in DNA: TGCAGTGCTGGTAGTCAGCCCCAGCATTTT. As protein: CSAGSQPQHF.

The J gene is TRBJ2-1, the V gene TRBV29-1; the match to TRBD1 covers 9 bases. This CDR3 spans 14 amino acids. The V and J ends lost 7 bases and 5 bases, in that order; junction bases with no gene match: 9. Germline V gene data show CDR1 as SQVTM and CDR2 as ANQGSEA. Here the CDR3 DNA reads TGCAGCGCTGGACAGGGGATATTGGACAATGAGCAGTTCTTC. Translation: CSAGQGILDNEQFF.

This clonotype was detected a few times. The V call is TRBV3-1, the J call TRBJ2-1, with 7 bases fitting TRBD2. Germline trimming cut 7 bases from V and 5 bases from J; bases unmatched to any gene: 11. The CDR3 extends over 15 amino acids. Germline lookup yields CDR1 LGHDT and CDR2 YNNKEL (reference sequence). CDR3 sequence: CASNRGVAGNNEQFF. In nucleotides, the CDR3 is TGTGCCAGCAACCGGGGGGTAGCGGGCAACAATGAGCAGTTCTTC.

The chain recombines TRBV29-1 with TRBJ2-7; D remains ambiguous. V shed 3 bases and J shed 6 bases, with 6 bases lying between them. Germline V gene data show CDR1 as SQVTM and CDR2 as ANQGSEA. The CDR3 contains 10 residues. The CDR3 is CSVDVGEQYF. CDR3 DNA: TGCAGCGTTGACGTGGGCGAGCAGTACTTC.

This clonotype was counted between two and nine times. J is TRBJ1-2 and V is TRBV10-2; possibly TRBD1 for D (5 bases). Trimming shortened V by 6 bases and J by 6 bases, and 11 bases separated the two germline ends. CDR1 is WSHSY and CDR2 is SAAADI in the germline V gene. The CDR3 has 12 residues. CDR3 protein: CASSQGNNGYTF. The CDR3 DNA sequence: TGCGCCAGCAGCCAGGGAAATAATGGCTACACCTTC.

The chain employs TRBV7-2 and TRBJ1-4; no definite D call. Trimming removed 7 bases at V and 4 bases at J, with 13 bases between. The germline V gene encodes CDR1 SGHTA and CDR2 FQGNSA. CDR3 length: 14 residues. For the CDR3, the DNA is TGTGCCAGCAAGTCTGGACCGAATAATGAAAAACTGTTTTTT. Translating gives CASKSGPNNEKLFF.

In this sample, this clonotype turned up a few times. The chain uses TRBV29-1 and TRBJ1-2; 8 bases align to TRBD1. V lost 6 bases and J lost 7; bases outside the gene matches: 4. This CDR3 has 11 residues. Looked up from germline, CDR1 is SQVTM and CDR2 is ANQGSEA. The CDR3 protein is CSVPQGGGYTF. The CDR3 nucleotides read TGCAGCGTGCCACAGGGGGGTGGCTACACCTTC.

This clonotype appeared many times. The CDR3 DNA reads as TGTGCCAGCAGCAAAGGCGGGGCCTACGAGCAGTACGTC. Its translation: CASSKGGAYEQYV. The V gene is TRBV21-1, the J gene TRBJ2-7; the table's D gene call, TRBD2, was not cross checked with the DNA. TRBV21-1 is classified as a pseudogene. This CDR3 is 13 amino acids long.

This clonotype has only a few counts. The V and J genes are TRBV12-3 or TRBV12-4 and TRBJ1-1; D may be TRBD1 (5 bases). V was pared by 3 bases and J by 2 bases, with 10 bases between. The CDR3 totals 14 residues. CDR3 residues: CASSFFQGNTEAFF. In DNA form, the CDR3 reads TGTGCCAGCAGTTTTTTCCAGGGCAACACTGAAGCTTTCTTT.

The chain uses TRBV2 and TRBJ2-2; no reliable D call. Trimming left V 8 bases short and J 3 bases short, with 13 bases between. The CDR3 runs to 14 residues. Germline CDR1 is SNHLY and CDR2 is FYNNEI. In DNA form, the CDR3 reads TGTGCCAGCCGGGTGTTTCGGGACACCGGGGAGCTGTTTTTT. This encodes CASRVFRDTGELFF.

The CDR3 bases are TGTGCCAGCAGCCTGCCCCTAGACGAGCAGTACGTC. Translating gives CASSLPLDEQYV. The chain recombines TRBV5-6 with TRBJ2-7; D gene unclear. The germline V gene encodes CDR1 SGHDT and CDR2 YYEEEE. The length of the CDR3 is 12 residues. Trimming pared 4 bases from V and 5 bases from J, leaving 10 bases between.